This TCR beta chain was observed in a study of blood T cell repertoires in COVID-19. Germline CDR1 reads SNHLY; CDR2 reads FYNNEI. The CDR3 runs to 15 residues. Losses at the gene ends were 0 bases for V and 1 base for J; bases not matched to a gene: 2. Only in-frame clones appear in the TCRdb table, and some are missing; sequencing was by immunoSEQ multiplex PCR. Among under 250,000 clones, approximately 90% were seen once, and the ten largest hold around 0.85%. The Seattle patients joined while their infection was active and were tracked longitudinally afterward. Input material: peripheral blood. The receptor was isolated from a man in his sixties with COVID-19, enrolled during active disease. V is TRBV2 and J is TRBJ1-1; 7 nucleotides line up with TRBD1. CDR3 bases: TGTGCCAGCAGTGAAGCCGGGACAGCGAACACTGAAGCTTTCTTT. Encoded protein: CASSEAGTANTEAFF.